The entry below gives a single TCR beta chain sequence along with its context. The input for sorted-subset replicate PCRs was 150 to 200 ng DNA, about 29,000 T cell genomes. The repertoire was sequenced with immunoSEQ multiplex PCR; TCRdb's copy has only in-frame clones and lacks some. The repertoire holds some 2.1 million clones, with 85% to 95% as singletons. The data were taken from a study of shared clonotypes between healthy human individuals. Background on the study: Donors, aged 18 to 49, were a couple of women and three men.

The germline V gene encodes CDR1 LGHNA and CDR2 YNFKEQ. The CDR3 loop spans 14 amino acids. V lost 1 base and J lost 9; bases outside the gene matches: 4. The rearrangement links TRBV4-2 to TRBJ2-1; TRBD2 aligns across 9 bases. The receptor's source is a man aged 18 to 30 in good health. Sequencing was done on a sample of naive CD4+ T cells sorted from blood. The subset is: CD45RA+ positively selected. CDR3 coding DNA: TGTGCCAGCAGCCAAGCTCTAGCGGGAAGTGAGCAGTTCTTC. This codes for CASSQALAGSEQFF.